The 26 T cell receptor beta chains below all came from one sample that was sequenced in a study of graft-versus-host responses after intestinal transplantation. Their cognate antigens are unknown. TCRdb's copy holds only in-frame clones and misses some; the assay was immunoSEQ multiplex PCR. Of around 67,000 clones in the sample, around 90% were seen once. The sequencing here drew on unstimulated CD8+ T cells sorted from spleen or lymph node cells, taken before transplant. The source is a human donor who was the organ donor for an intestinal transplant.

This clone has only a few counts. The V and J genes are TRBV28 and TRBJ1-2; 9 bases agree with TRBD1. Per the germline V gene, CDR1 is MDHEN and CDR2 is SYDVKM. Losses at the gene ends were 5 bases for V and 7 bases for J; bases not matched to a gene: 8. The CDR3 runs 14 residues. In DNA form, the CDR3 reads TGTGCCAGCAGTCCCGAACAGGGGGCGAGTGGCTACACCTTC. Residues: CASSPEQGASGYTF.

This clone has a single count. The chain is built from TRBV27 and TRBJ2-5; 12 bases map to TRBD2. V lost 4 bases, J lost 3 bases, and 9 bases stayed unmatched. CDR3 size: 17 residues. Germline V gene data show CDR1 as MNHEY and CDR2 as SMNVEV (reference sequence). CDR3 sequence: CASSSRRLAGEEETQYF. The CDR3 region has the DNA TGTGCCAGCAGTTCCCGCCGACTAGCGGGGGAAGAAGAGACCCAGTACTTC.

The chain joins TRBV15 to TRBJ2-1; D may be TRBD2 (6 bases). The CDR3 totals 16 residues. V was clipped by 6 bases and J by 6 bases, with 21 bases between them. The germline gives CDR1 LNHNV, CDR2 YYDKDF (reference sequence). The CDR3 sequence is CATSSGGSLRSNEQFF. The CDR3 DNA sequence: TGTGCCACCAGTAGCGGTGGGAGCCTCCGATCCAATGAGCAGTTCTTC.

The chain couples TRBV4-2 to TRBJ2-3, with D perhaps matching TRBD2 (6 bases). Deletions cut 1 base from V and 4 bases from J, with 18 bases between. The CDR3 is 17 residues long. Germline-derived CDR1 and CDR2 are LGHNA and YNFKEQ. Written as DNA, the CDR3 is TGTGCCAGCAGCCAAGCTCCCGGGACTCCCATCGCAGATACGCAGTATTTT. Protein: CASSQAPGTPIADTQYF.

In this sample, this clone turned up a few times. V usage is TRBV4-1 and J usage is TRBJ2-2; D is uncertain. This CDR3 region has 15 residues. Trimming shortened V by 4 bases and J by 7 bases, and 16 bases separated the two germline ends. Germline CDR1 reads MGHRA; CDR2 reads YSYEKL. The CDR3: CASSPKGKSGGELFF. Here the CDR3 DNA reads TGCGCCAGCAGCCCGAAAGGAAAATCGGGCGGGGAGCTGTTTTTT.

DNA for the CDR3: TGTGCCAGCAGCCTACAGGGATCGGATACGCAGTATTTT. Its protein is CASSLQGSDTQYF. The V gene is TRBV14, the J gene TRBJ2-3; weak D call: TRBD1 (6 bases). CDR1 SGHDN and CDR2 FVKESK come from the germline V gene. The CDR3 contains 13 residues. Trimming stripped 4 bases from V and 6 bases from J, with 11 bases between.

This chain uses TRBV11-1 with TRBJ2-1; TRBD2 matches at 8 bases. V trimming: 5 bases; J trimming: 10 bases; junction bases outside the gene matches: 1. The V gene's germline CDR1 is SGHAT and CDR2 FQDESV (reference sequence). The CDR3 extends over 11 amino acids. Here the CDR3 DNA reads TGTGCCAGCAGCCCTAGCGGGGAGCAGTTCTTC. Its translation is CASSPSGEQFF.

This clone was found once. The J gene is TRBJ2-1, the V gene TRBV4-3, with 7 bases lining up with TRBD2. With 1 base clipped from V and 0 bases from J, the junction kept 3 bases outside the gene matches. The germline gives CDR1 LGHNA, CDR2 YSLEER. This CDR3 region has 16 residues. For the CDR3, the DNA is TGCGCCAGCAGCCAAGGGCGGGGGAGCTCCTACAATGAGCAGTTCTTC. This codes for CASSQGRGSSYNEQFF.

The J gene is TRBJ1-6, the V gene TRBV18; a possible D gene is TRBD1 (6 bases). Germline V CDR1 and CDR2: KGHSH, LQKENI. Trimming took off 5 bases at V and 0 bases at J, with 14 bases between the two ends. The CDR3 totals 17 residues. CDR3 nucleotide sequence: TGTGCCAGCTCATTAGGACAGCCGAGCTCCTATAATTCACCCCTCCACTTT. It specifies CASSLGQPSSYNSPLHF.

This chain joins TRBV28 and TRBJ2-2; 15 nucleotides match TRBD2. V shed 5 bases and J 10 bases; nucleotides not matched to a gene: 5. The CDR3 covers 15 residues. Germline V gives CDR1 MDHEN, CDR2 SYDVKM. The CDR3 protein is CASSGTSGGPEELFF. Written as DNA, the CDR3 is TGTGCCAGCAGTGGGACTAGCGGGGGGCCCGAGGAGCTGTTTTTT.

This sequence joins TRBV28 and TRBJ2-1; weak D call: TRBD1 (6 bases). V lost 5 bases to trimming and J lost 2 bases, with 19 bases between them. The CDR3 spans 17 residues. CDR1 is MDHEN, CDR2 SYDVKM, per germline. CDR3: CASSISSGAPTYNEQFF. The CDR3 nucleotides read TGTGCCAGCAGTATTTCTTCAGGGGCCCCTACCTACAATGAGCAGTTCTTC.

CDR3 DNA sequence: TGTGCCAGCAAGGAGGGGCGCGTTGCTAATGAAAAACTGTTTTTT. Translation: CASKEGRVANEKLFF. The chain recombines TRBV6-5 with TRBJ1-4; possible D gene TRBD1, 5 bases. Trimming took 7 bases from V and 3 from J, leaving 15 bases between them. The CDR3 covers 15 residues. Germline V gene data show CDR1 as MNHEY and CDR2 as SVGAGI.

The chain couples TRBV7-9 to TRBJ1-2; D is uncertain. Between the trimmed V and J ends, which lost 5 bases and 4 bases, there was a span of 11 bases. The CDR3 runs to 13 residues. CDR1 is SEHNR and CDR2 is FQNEAQ in the germline V gene (reference sequence). The CDR3 bases are TGTGCCAGCAGCCCCGGGATCATCTATGGCTACACCTTC. Protein sequence: CASSPGIIYGYTF.

J is TRBJ2-1 and V is TRBV6-5; 10 bases line up with TRBD1. The germline V gene encodes CDR1 MNHEY and CDR2 SVGAGI. The ends lost 2 bases at V and 6 bases at J; junction bases unmatched: 7. The CDR3 has 16 residues. In DNA, the CDR3 is TGTGCCAGCAGTTACGGGACAGGGGAATATCCCAATGAGCAGTTCTTC. As protein: CASSYGTGEYPNEQFF.

This rearrangement joins TRBV7-2 to TRBJ2-3; 8 bases agree with TRBD1. The CDR3 spans 16 residues. J lost 5 bases, V lost 5 bases, and 12 bases had no gene match. The V gene's germline CDR1 is SGHTA and CDR2 FQGNSA. For the CDR3, the DNA is TGTGCCAGCAGCGATCGACTACGGACAGGGAGAGATACGCAGTATTTT. It translates to CASSDRLRTGRDTQYF.

Details on this clone: Relative to the germline gene, one junction end is altered; a read error may explain this. The V call is TRBV15, the J call TRBJ1-4; D gene unclear. The CDR3 contains 16 residues. Germline V lookup: CDR1 LNHNV, CDR2 YYDKDF (reference sequence). The CDR3 loop reads CATSGEPGRRVEKLFF. Here the CDR3 DNA reads TGTGCCACCAGCGGAGAGCCCGGCCGGAGGGTGGAAAAACTGTTTTTT. Combining the CDR3 with reference TRBV15 and TRBJ1-4 gives the whole variable domain DAMVIQNPRYQVTQFGKPVTLSCSQTLNHNVMYWYQQKSSQAPKLLFHYYDKDFNNEADTPDNFQSRRPNTSFCFLDIRSPGLGDTAMYLCATSGEPGRRVEKLFFGSGTQLSVL.

This chain uses TRBV5-1 with TRBJ1-2; possible D gene TRBD1, 5 bases. In germline, CDR1 is SGHRS, CDR2 YFSETQ. V was shortened by 1 base and J by 4 bases, with 14 bases between the two germline ends. This CDR3 is 15 amino acids long. CDR3 DNA sequence: TGCGCCAGCAGCTTGTGGGCAGGGAAAAGCTATGGCTACACCTTC. Its translation: CASSLWAGKSYGYTF.

V gene TRBV27 combines with J gene TRBJ2-1, with 10 positions matching TRBD2. This CDR3 has 17 amino acids. Germline-derived CDR1 and CDR2 are MNHEY and SMNVEV (reference sequence). V dropped 5 bases and J dropped 0; count of bases not matched to a gene: 7. This CDR3 reads CASSVTSGFRSYNEQFF. The CDR3 DNA reads TGTGCCAGCAGTGTGACTAGCGGGTTCCGCTCCTACAATGAGCAGTTCTTC.

The rearrangement joins TRBV5-1 to TRBJ2-3; D perhaps matches TRBD1 (5 bases). CDR1 is SGHRS, CDR2 YFSETQ, per germline. This CDR3 contains 15 residues. V dropped 0 bases and J dropped 0 bases, with 8 bases sitting between them. CDR3 nucleotides: TGCGCCAGCAGCTTGGAACAGGTTAGCACAGATACGCAGTATTTT. Translating gives CASSLEQVSTDTQYF.

The chain links TRBV11-2 to TRBJ2-7; 15 bases map to TRBD2. After removal of 3 bases from V and 3 bases from J, the junction contained 3 bases not matched to a gene. CDR3 length: 16 residues. CDR1 SGHAT and CDR2 FQNNGV come from the germline V gene. The DNA of the CDR3 is TGTGCCAGCAGCTTGTCGGGACTAGCGGGGGGCTACGAGCAGTACGTC. Its translation: CASSLSGLAGGYEQYV.

Regarding this clone: Other DNA sequences in this sample translate to the same CDR3. V gene TRBV4-1 combines with J gene TRBJ2-3; the match to TRBD2 covers 13 bases. CDR1 is MGHRA, CDR2 YSYEKL, per germline. With 0 bases clipped from V and 2 bases from J, the junction kept 5 bases outside the gene matches. The CDR3 contains 18 residues. The CDR3 DNA follows: TGCGCCAGCAGCCAAGAAACTAGCGGGGGGGCCGTCACAGATACGCAGTATTTT. Protein: CASSQETSGGAVTDTQYF.

The chain joins TRBV7-9 to TRBJ2-5; tentatively, D is TRBD2 (5 bases). The germline V gene has CDR1 SEHNR and CDR2 FQNEAQ (reference sequence). V dropped 4 bases and J dropped 5 bases, with 14 bases sitting between them. This CDR3 comprises 14 residues. The CDR3 protein is CASSSNSVGETQYF. CDR3 DNA sequence: TGTGCCAGCAGCTCGAATAGCGTAGGGGAGACCCAGTACTTC.

The chain joins TRBV6-1 to TRBJ2-7; D unclear. Trimming took 2 bases from V and 3 from J, leaving 14 bases between them. This CDR3 is built from 15 residues. In germline, CDR1 is MNHNS, CDR2 SASEGT. CDR3 coding DNA: TGTGCCAGCAGTGAAAGTCTACAGCTCCTCTACGAGCAGTACGTC. It translates to CASSESLQLLYEQYV.

The chain joins TRBV7-2 to TRBJ2-5; a weak D match, TRBD2 (6 bases). V was trimmed by 3 bases and J by 0 bases, leaving 14 bases between them. CDR3 length: 16 amino acids. In germline, CDR1 is SGHTA, CDR2 FQGNSA. Written as DNA, the CDR3 is TGTGCCAGCAGCTTCGGAGCGGGTCCCTACCAAGAGACCCAGTACTTC. Residues: CASSFGAGPYQETQYF.

The chain joins TRBV7-9 to TRBJ1-1; D possibly corresponds to TRBD1 (5 bases). CDR1 and CDR2 from the germline V gene are SEHNR and FQNEAQ (reference sequence). V was trimmed by 5 bases and J by 3 bases, leaving 13 bases between them. The CDR3 is made up of 14 amino acids. The chain's CDR3 is CASSQTTAYTEAFF. In DNA, the CDR3 is TGTGCCAGCAGCCAAACGACAGCATACACTGAAGCTTTCTTT. Complete variable domain (other parts from reference TRBV7-9 and TRBJ1-1): DTGVSQNPRHKITKRGQNVTFRCDPISEHNRLYWYRQTLGQGPEFLTYFQNEAQLEKSRLLSDRFSAERPKGSFSTLEIQRTEQGDSAMYLCASSQTTAYTEAFFGQGTRLTVV.

This sequence joins TRBV6-5 and TRBJ1-4; no clear D. From germline, CDR1 is MNHEY and CDR2 SVGAGI. This CDR3 region has 12 residues. CDR3 bases: TGTGCAAGCGGCACCGCTAATGAAAAACTGTTTTTT. Amino acids: CASGTANEKLFF.